What follows are 27 T cell receptor beta chains derived from one specimen sequenced in a study of cytomegalovirus exposure and HLA in healthy donors. Primers for the PCR totalled 60 Vbeta and 13 Jbeta. Assay used: immunoSEQ multiplex PCR; TCRdb lists only in-frame clones, some missing. The data show 150,000 to 200,000 clones, about 65% seen once. Input material: PBMCs. The origin of the receptors is a woman younger than 35 in good health and CMV-seropositive.

The chain couples TRBV15 to TRBJ1-2; D perhaps matches TRBD1 (6 bases). The length of the CDR3 is 15 residues. Germline V lookup: CDR1 LNHNV, CDR2 YYDKDF (reference sequence). V was shortened by 0 bases and J by 7 bases, with 15 bases between the two germline ends. CDR3 in amino acids: CATSRDLTRGAGYTF. The CDR3 nucleotides are TGTGCCACCAGCAGAGATTTGACGCGGGGGGCTGGCTACACCTTC.

The chain couples TRBV19 to TRBJ1-2; 8 bases match TRBD1. Germline loops: CDR1 LNHDA, CDR2 SQIVND (reference sequence). The CDR3 runs to 15 residues. The V segment lost 5 bases and the J segment 4 bases; nucleotides outside the gene matches: 9. The CDR3 loop is CASSPATGAAYGYTF. The CDR3 DNA reads TGTGCCAGTAGTCCCGCGACAGGGGCGGCCTATGGCTACACCTTC.

CDR3 in amino acids: CASSLDPGRGPGEQFF. Written as DNA, the CDR3 is TGCGCCAGCAGCCTCGACCCAGGGCGGGGGCCGGGTGAGCAGTTCTTC. This chain uses TRBV5-1 with TRBJ2-1; tentative D call: TRBD2 (7 bases). Germline CDR1 reads SGHRS; CDR2 reads YFSETQ. V lost 4 bases to trimming and J lost 9 bases, with 23 bases between them. This CDR3 has 16 residues.

Points on this clone: A read error may produce the germline difference seen at one junction end. CDR3 sequence reads: CASRLGLAGFDEQFF. The CDR3 DNA reads as TGCGCCAGCAGATTGGGACTAGCGGGGTTCGATGAGCAGTTCTTC. V gene TRBV5-1 combines with J gene TRBJ2-1, with 13 bases matching TRBD2. The CDR3 sequence is 15 residues long. In germline, CDR1 is SGHRS, CDR2 YFSETQ.

The V and J genes are TRBV2 and TRBJ1-1; D is ambiguous. V lost 4 bases to trimming and J lost 11 bases, with 11 bases between them. This CDR3 comprises 11 residues. The germline V gene has CDR1 SNHLY and CDR2 FYNNEI. The CDR3 reads CASSAGSRAFF. The CDR3 coding sequence is TGTGCCAGCAGTGCCGGGTCTCGGGCTTTCTTT.

The chain recombines TRBV6-1 with TRBJ1-1; maybe TRBD1 (5 bases). Germline CDR1 and CDR2: MNHNS and SASEGT. Trimming pared 7 bases from V and 5 bases from J, leaving 20 bases between. The CDR3 extends over 15 amino acids. The CDR3 coding sequence is TGTGCCAGCAAACAGGAGGGTTTTGGTTTTACTGAAGCTTTCTTT. Translation gives CASKQEGFGFTEAFF.

The V gene is TRBV5-1, the J gene TRBJ2-2; maybe TRBD1 (6 bases). The CDR3 totals 15 residues. The V gene's germline CDR1 is SGHRS and CDR2 YFSETQ. The V end lost 0 bases, the J end lost 5 bases, and 11 bases lay between the germline ends. The CDR3 coding sequence is TGCGCCAGCAGCTTGGATGGGGGCTGGACCGGGGAGCTGTTTTTT. This translates into CASSLDGGWTGELFF.

This sequence joins TRBV29-1 and TRBJ1-1; D is unresolved. V was shortened by 6 bases and J by 10 bases, with 21 bases between the two germline ends. Germline CDR1 SQVTM, CDR2 ANQGSEA. The CDR3 has 13 residues. The CDR3 DNA sequence: TGCAGCGTGGCAGGTCGATTTTTCGTAGGAGCTTTCTTT. Translated, it gives CSVAGRFFVGAFF.

This chain connects TRBV13 to TRBJ2-5; 9 nucleotides agree with TRBD1. Judging by the DNA end, TRBJ2-7 fits better; the J call may be wrong. CDR3 length equals 15 residues. Germline loops: CDR1 PRHDT, CDR2 FYEKMQ (reference sequence). This chain's CDR3 is CASSSGTGTLYEQYF. The CDR3 coding sequence is TGTGCCAGCAGTTCCGGGACAGGGACCCTTTACGAGCAGTACTTC.

This rearrangement joins TRBV7-3 to TRBJ1-2; a possible D gene is TRBD1 (6 bases). Trimming shortened V by 5 bases and J by 6 bases, and 16 bases separated the two germline ends. This CDR3 has 14 residues. Germline lookup yields CDR1 SGHTA and CDR2 FQGTGA. CDR3 bases: TGTGCCAGCAGCAAGAGCAGGGGTTCGGATGGCTACACCTTC. Translation: CASSKSRGSDGYTF. The full variable domain, with the rest looked up from reference TRBV7-3 and TRBJ1-2, is GAGVSQTPSNKVTEKGKYVELRCDPISGHTALYWYRQSLGQGPEFLIYFQGTGAADDSGLPNDRFFAVRPEGSVSTLKIQRTERGDSAVYLCASSKSRGSDGYTFGSGTRLTVV.

This clone has a handful of counts. This chain links TRBV2 with TRBJ1-5, with D unresolved. V was cut by 6 bases and J by 7 bases, with 22 bases left in between. Germline CDR1 reads SNHLY; CDR2 reads FYNNEI. The CDR3 is 16 amino acids. The CDR3 nucleotides read TGTGCCAGCAGAGAGGGCCAGGCCGGGTATGGCCAGCCCCAGCATTTT. This translates into CASREGQAGYGQPQHF.

V usage is TRBV7-3 and J usage is TRBJ2-7; the match to TRBD1 covers 7 bases. CDR1 SGHTA and CDR2 FQGTGA come from the germline V gene. The CDR3 runs to 16 residues. Losses at the gene ends were 1 base for V and 4 bases for J; bases not matched to a gene: 10. The CDR3 sequence: CASSLMWDREEYEQYF. CDR3 sequence (DNA): TGTGCCAGCAGCTTAATGTGGGACAGAGAAGAATACGAGCAGTACTTC.

The chain carries TRBV2 and TRBJ2-7; 9 bases line up with TRBD1. Germline V lookup: CDR1 SNHLY, CDR2 FYNNEI. V lost 5 bases and J lost 5; bases outside the gene matches: 7. The CDR3 contains 14 residues. This CDR3 reads CASSRDRVGDEQYF. DNA for the CDR3: TGTGCCAGCAGTCGGGACAGGGTTGGGGACGAGCAGTACTTC.

The V and J genes are TRBV11-3 and TRBJ2-7; 12 bases are a match to TRBD2. The CDR3 covers 13 residues. CDR1 is SGHNT and CDR2 is YENEEA in the germline V gene. Losses at the gene ends were 9 bases for V and 1 base for J; bases not matched to a gene: 1. CDR3 amino acids: CASGLAGSYEQYF. The CDR3 DNA follows: TGTGCCAGTGGACTAGCGGGATCCTACGAGCAGTACTTC.

Remarks on this clone: The same CDR3 also results from other DNA sequences found in this sample. This chain connects TRBV5-6 to TRBJ2-7; 8 bases match TRBD2. Trimming at V came to 3 bases and at J to 1 base, leaving 9 bases not matched to a gene. Looked up from germline, CDR1 is SGHDT and CDR2 is YYEEEE. This CDR3 has 16 residues. CDR3 sequence (DNA): TGTGCCAGCAGCTCCGCGGGCCGCGGGGGGTCCTACGAGCAGTACTTC. Protein sequence: CASSSAGRGGSYEQYF.

This rearrangement joins TRBV9 to TRBJ2-2; TRBD1 matches at 8 bases. This CDR3 has 17 residues. Germline CDR1 is SGDLS and CDR2 is YYNGEE. V gave up 3 bases and J gave up 7 bases; unmatched junction bases: 14. CDR3 sequence: CASSAPSGGLLGGELFF. In DNA form, the CDR3 reads TGTGCCAGCAGCGCACCCTCAGGGGGCCTCCTAGGCGGGGAGCTGTTTTTT.

The rearrangement joins TRBV6-1 to TRBJ2-5, with TRBD1 as a possible D gene (5 bases). The CDR3 contains 13 residues. Germline values: CDR1 MNHNS, CDR2 SASEGT. V was clipped by 5 bases and J by 5 bases, with 12 bases between them. The CDR3 here is CASSPRQRETQYF. The CDR3 nucleotides are TGTGCCAGCAGTCCAAGACAGAGGGAGACCCAGTACTTC.

This rearrangement joins TRBV7-2 to TRBJ1-5, with 9 bases matching TRBD1. Germline V gene data show CDR1 as SGHTA and CDR2 as FQGNSA. V trimming: 5 bases; J trimming: 1 base; junction bases outside the gene matches: 9. The length of the CDR3 is 17 residues. CDR3 loop: CASSPDGTGWSNQPQHF. The DNA for the CDR3 is TGTGCCAGCAGCCCCGATGGGACAGGGTGGAGCAATCAGCCCCAGCATTTT.

The genes are TRBV9 and TRBJ1-2; D possibly corresponds to TRBD1 (5 bases). Germline CDR1 reads SGDLS; CDR2 reads YYNGEE. The CDR3 is made up of 13 amino acids. V shed 6 bases and J shed 6 bases, with 15 bases lying between them. The CDR3 sequence: CASTKGQKDGYTF. In DNA, the CDR3 is TGTGCCAGCACCAAGGGGCAGAAAGATGGCTACACCTTC.

The genes are TRBV5-4 and TRBJ2-7, with D uncertain. The V and J ends lost 3 bases and 4 bases respectively, with 5 bases between them. There are 11 residues in the CDR3. Looked up from germline, CDR1 is SGHNT and CDR2 is YYREEE (reference sequence). CDR3 coding DNA: TGTGCCAGCAGCTCCATGTACGAGCAGTACTTC. It translates to CASSSMYEQYF.

This chain joins TRBV5-1 and TRBJ2-7; 7 nucleotides agree with TRBD2. The length of the CDR3 is 14 residues. Trimming removed 1 base from V and 3 bases from J; junction bases left unmatched: 4. Germline CDR1 and CDR2: SGHRS and YFSETQ. The CDR3 nucleotides are TGCGCCAGCAGCTTGACTAGCGCAAACTACGAGCAGTACTTC. The encoded protein is CASSLTSANYEQYF.

This clone was recorded a few times. The rearrangement links TRBV4-1 to TRBJ1-5; D is undetermined. V was cut by 0 bases and J by 7 bases, with 7 bases left in between. Germline V lookup: CDR1 MGHRA, CDR2 YSYEKL. The CDR3 totals 13 residues. The CDR3 sequence: CASSQDLGQPQHF. In nucleotides, the CDR3 is TGCGCCAGCAGCCAAGATCTAGGCCAGCCCCAGCATTTT.

This clone was recorded a few times. The chain joins TRBV7-9 to TRBJ2-5, with a tentative D call TRBD2 (6 bases). The J call is doubtful: the DNA matches TRBJ2-7 better. Germline loops: CDR1 SEHNR, CDR2 FQNEAQ (reference sequence). The CDR3 has 13 residues. The CDR3 protein is CASSTGGPYEQYF. The CDR3 bases are TGTGCCAGCAGCACTGGAGGGCCCTACGAGCAGTACTTC.

This sequence joins TRBV30 and TRBJ2-3; 8 nucleotides match TRBD1. From germline, CDR1 is GTSNPN and CDR2 SVGIG (reference sequence). The CDR3 is 13 residues long. V dropped 1 base and J dropped 6; count of bases not matched to a gene: 3. In nucleotides, the CDR3 is TGTGCCTGGAGTGCCGGGGACAGGGATACGCAGTATTTT. This encodes CAWSAGDRDTQYF.

The chain carries TRBV27 and TRBJ2-7, with 7 bases lining up with TRBD2. The CDR3 runs 16 residues. CDR1 and CDR2 (germline): MNHEY, SMNVEV (reference sequence). V lost 2 bases to trimming and J lost 1 base; unmatched junction nucleotides: 8. The CDR3 sequence is CASSLVGGGESYEQYF. The CDR3 DNA sequence: TGTGCCAGCAGTTTAGTTGGGGGGGGTGAGTCCTACGAGCAGTACTTC.

The chain couples TRBV6-5 to TRBJ2-2, with D unclear. The CDR3 runs to 16 residues. The V and J ends lost 0 bases and 6 bases respectively, with 14 bases between them. Per germline, CDR1 MNHEY and CDR2 SVGAGI. CDR3 amino acids: CASSYSPLYSAGELFF. CDR3 DNA: TGTGCCAGCAGTTACTCGCCACTGTACTCGGCCGGGGAGCTGTTTTTT.

The gene calls are TRBV28 and TRBJ2-1; 8 nucleotides agree with TRBD1. J gave up 3 bases and V 5 bases, and 6 bases lay outside the gene matches. This CDR3 has 15 residues. Germline CDR1 and CDR2: MDHEN and SYDVKM. Here the CDR3 DNA reads TGTGCCAGCAGTACAACAGGGACAGGCTACAATGAGCAGTTCTTC. This gives the protein CASSTTGTGYNEQFF.